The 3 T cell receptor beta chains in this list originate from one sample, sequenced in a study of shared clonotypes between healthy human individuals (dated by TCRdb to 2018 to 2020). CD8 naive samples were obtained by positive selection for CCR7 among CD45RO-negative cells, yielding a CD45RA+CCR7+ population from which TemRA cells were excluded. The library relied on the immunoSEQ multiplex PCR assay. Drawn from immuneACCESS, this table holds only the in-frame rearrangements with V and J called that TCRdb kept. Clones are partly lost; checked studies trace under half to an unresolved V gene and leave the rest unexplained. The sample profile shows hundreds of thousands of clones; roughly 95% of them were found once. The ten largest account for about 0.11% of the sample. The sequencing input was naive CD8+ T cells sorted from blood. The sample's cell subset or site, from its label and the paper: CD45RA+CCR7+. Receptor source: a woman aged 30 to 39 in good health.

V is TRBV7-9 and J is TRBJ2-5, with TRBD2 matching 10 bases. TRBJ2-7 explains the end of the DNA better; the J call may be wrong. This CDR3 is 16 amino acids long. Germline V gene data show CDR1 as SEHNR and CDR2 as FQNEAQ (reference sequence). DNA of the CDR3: TGTGCCAGCAGCCCCCCTAGCGGGAGCCCCTCCTACGAGCAGTACTTC. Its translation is CASSPPSGSPSYEQYF.

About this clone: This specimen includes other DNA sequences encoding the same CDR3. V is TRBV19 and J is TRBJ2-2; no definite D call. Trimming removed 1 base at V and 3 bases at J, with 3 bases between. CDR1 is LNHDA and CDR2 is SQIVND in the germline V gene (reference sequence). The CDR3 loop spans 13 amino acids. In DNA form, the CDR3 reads TGTGCCAGTAGTATAGCAGACACCGGGGAGCTGTTTTTT. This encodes CASSIADTGELFF.

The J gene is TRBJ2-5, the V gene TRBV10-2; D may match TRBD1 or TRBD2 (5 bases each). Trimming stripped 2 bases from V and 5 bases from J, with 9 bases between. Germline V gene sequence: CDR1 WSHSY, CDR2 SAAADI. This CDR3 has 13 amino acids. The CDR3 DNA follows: TGCGCCAGCAGTGAGGAGGGGTGGGAGACCCAGTACTTC. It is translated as CASSEEGWETQYF.